This T cell receptor beta chain emerged from a study of cytomegalovirus exposure and HLA in healthy donors. CDR3 length: 16 amino acids. Primers: 60 Vbeta forward and 13 Jbeta reverse. TCRdb keeps only in-frame clones here, not all; method: immunoSEQ multiplex PCR. The table has 120,000 to 150,000 clones, roughly 72% seen once. This sequence originates from a man between 35 and 55 years old in good health and CMV-seronegative. The material sequenced was PBMCs. J is TRBJ2-3 and V is TRBV12-2; the table's D call TRBD1 went unverified against the DNA. TRBV12-2 is a listed pseudogene. This CDR3 is CASRLEGRGGTDTQYF. The CDR3 DNA reads TGTGCAAGTCGCTTAGAGGGCAGGGGCGGCACAGATACGCAGTATTTT.